This T cell receptor (beta chain) originates from a study of T cell responses to AZD1222 COVID-19 vaccine. Study-level findings and limits: It should be noted that donors were predominantly white British and more often female, and clonal diversity was possibly underestimated. None of the repertoires were sampled until the peak T cell response had passed.

J lost 4 bases, V lost 8 bases, and 9 bases had no gene match. The CDR3 is 16 amino acids. The germline CDR1 and CDR2 sequences are MDHEN and SYDVKM. Regarding this clone: Its antigen is undetermined.

Sequencing was performed with immunoSEQ multiplex PCR; in TCRdb, only in-frame clones are kept and a portion is missing. Among 70,000 to 95,000 clones, 90% to 95% were seen once, and the ten largest hold 11%. The chain links TRBV28 to TRBJ2-5; 14 bases fit TRBD2. The sequence came from an adult who received the AZD1222 COVID-19 vaccine. The specimen comprised peripheral blood, sampled 28 days after the second AZD1222 dose. CDR3 bases: TGTGCCAGCCAGCGGGGACTAGCGGGAGCCGGAGAGACCCAGTACTTC. Protein: CASQRGLAGAGETQYF.